This T cell receptor beta chain was captured by sequencing in a study of blood T cell repertoires in COVID-19 (dated by TCRdb to 2020 to 2021). Broadly, across the study: Samples from collaborators originated in the United States, Italy and Spain and spanned both the acute and convalescent phases of COVID-19. A de-identified subject ID, COVID-19 status, age in years and sex were almost always included in the sample metadata. The dataset comprised deeply sampled blood TCRbeta repertoires from subjects exposed to, actively infected with, or recovered from COVID-19. The repertoires were released in a freely available public database intended as a resource for research on the immune response to SARS-CoV-2. Where available, HLA class I and class II types were taken from metadata supplied by the sample provider and were not determined by assay-based typing. The prospective study material was composed of cDNA or gDNA derived from T cells, B-cell-depleted T cells, or PBMCs. Samples came from the ongoing ImmuneRACE study (first 160 participants) plus 1,254 subjects from 6 global collaborators.

On this clone: The antigen it binds to is not known. The sample holds no much larger clone one base away, and base qualities are not on file.

Collaborating institutions collected whole blood in K2EDTA tubes following their own protocols. For TCRbeta analysis, collaborator samples were shipped as frozen whole blood, as isolated PBMCs, or as DNA extracted from either sample type. TCRbeta CDR3 regions were amplified from genomic DNA by means of the immunoSEQ Assay, a bias-controlled multiplex PCR. The authors' pipeline ran thus. Nucleated cell counts per sample were estimated from amplification of reference gene primers within the assay. Sequence reads were collapsed and filtered to measure the absolute abundance of every unique TCRbeta CDR3 rearrangement. Productive Simpson clonality was computed per sample as the square root of Simpson's diversity index over productive rearrangements. Here the immuneACCESS table is served through TCRdb, limited to in-frame sequences with V and J called. Missing clones are a known gap in these copies; in checked studies unresolved V genes cover under half, and the rest lacks a known reason. That table supplies the V and J calls and clone size; D and trimming were determined from the DNA. In this sample the table shows about 320,000 clones, about four fifths of which occur a single time. The top ten clones comprise 0.95% to 1.5% of the sample.

The paper's findings and limits, for the study overall: How much clinical and demographic metadata was included differed by source and by participant, and the metadata was provided uncurated.

From V the trimming removes 5 bases and from J it removes 9 bases, while the gene matches leave 5 bases of the junction unaccounted for. Sequences SGHTA (CDR1) and FQGNSA (CDR2) are obtained from the germline V gene. From its cysteine to its phenylalanine, the CDR3 spans 14 amino acids. Only the CDR3 DNA stays, 42 bases, in frame from base 1. The sample was peripheral blood. This receptor was obtained from a woman aged 50 to 60 with acute or convalescent COVID-19. The rearrangement combines TRBV7-2 with TRBJ2-7; the central 15 bases match TRBD2. The DNA is TGTGCCAGCAGCCCGGGACTAGCGGGAGGTGGGCAGTACTTC. The translation is CASSPGLAGGGQYF.